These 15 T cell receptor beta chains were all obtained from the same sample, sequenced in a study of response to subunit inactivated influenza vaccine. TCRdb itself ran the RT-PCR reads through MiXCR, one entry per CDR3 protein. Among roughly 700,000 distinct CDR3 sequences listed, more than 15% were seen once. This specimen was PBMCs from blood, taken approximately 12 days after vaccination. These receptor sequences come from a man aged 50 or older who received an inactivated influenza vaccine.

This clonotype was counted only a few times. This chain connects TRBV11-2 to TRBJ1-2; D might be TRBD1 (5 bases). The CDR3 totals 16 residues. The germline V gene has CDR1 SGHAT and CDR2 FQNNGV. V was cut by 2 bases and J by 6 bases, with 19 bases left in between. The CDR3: CASSLRFRAGKDGYTF. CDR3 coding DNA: TGTGCCAGCAGCTTACGGTTCAGGGCAGGGAAGGATGGCTACACCTTC.

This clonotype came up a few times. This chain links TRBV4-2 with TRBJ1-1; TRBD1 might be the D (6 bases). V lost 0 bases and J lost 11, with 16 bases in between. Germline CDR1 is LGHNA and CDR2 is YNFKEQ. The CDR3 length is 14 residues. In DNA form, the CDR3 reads TGTGCCAGCAGCCAAGAGAAAGGGGGGGGAGAGGCTTTCTTT. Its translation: CASSQEKGGGEAFF.

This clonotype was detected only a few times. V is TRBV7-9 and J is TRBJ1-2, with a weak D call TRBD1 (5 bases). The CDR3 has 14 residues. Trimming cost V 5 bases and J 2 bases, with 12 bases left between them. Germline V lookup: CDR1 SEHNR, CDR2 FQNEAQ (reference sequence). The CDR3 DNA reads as TGTGCCAGCAGCGAGCGAGGACAAAACTATGGCTACACCTTC. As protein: CASSERGQNYGYTF. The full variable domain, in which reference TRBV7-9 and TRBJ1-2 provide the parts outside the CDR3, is DTGVSQNPRHKITKRGQNVTFRCDPISEHNRLYWYRQTLGQGPEFLTYFQNEAQLEKSRLLSDRFSAERPKGSFSTLEIQRTEQGDSAMYLCASSERGQNYGYTFGSGTRLTVV.

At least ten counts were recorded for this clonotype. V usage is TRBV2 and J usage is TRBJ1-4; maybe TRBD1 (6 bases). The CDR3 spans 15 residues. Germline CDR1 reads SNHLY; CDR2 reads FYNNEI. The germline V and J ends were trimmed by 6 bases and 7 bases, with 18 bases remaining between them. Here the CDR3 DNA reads TGTGCCAGCAGCGAGAGACAGGCGAGAGGTGAAAAACTGTTTTTT. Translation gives CASSERQARGEKLFF. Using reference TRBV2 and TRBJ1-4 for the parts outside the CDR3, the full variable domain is EPEVTQTPSHQVTQMGQEVILRCVPISNHLYFYWYRQILGQKVEFLVSFYNNEISEKSEIFDDQFSVERPDGSNFTLKIRSTKLEDSAMYFCASSERQARGEKLFFGSGTQLSVL.

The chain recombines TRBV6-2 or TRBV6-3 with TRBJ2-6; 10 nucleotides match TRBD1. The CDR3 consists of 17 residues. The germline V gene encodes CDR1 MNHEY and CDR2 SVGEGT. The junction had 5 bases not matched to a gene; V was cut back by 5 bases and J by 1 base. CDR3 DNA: TGTGCCAGCAGTAAGACAGGGGGCGGATCTGGGGCCAACGTCCTGACTTTC. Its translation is CASSKTGGGSGANVLTF.

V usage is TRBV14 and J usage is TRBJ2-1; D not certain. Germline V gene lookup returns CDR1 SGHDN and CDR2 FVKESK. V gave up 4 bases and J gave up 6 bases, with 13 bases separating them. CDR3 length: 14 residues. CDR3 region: CASSPRTPPNEQFF. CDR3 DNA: TGTGCCAGCAGCCCCCGAACCCCACCCAATGAGCAGTTCTTC.

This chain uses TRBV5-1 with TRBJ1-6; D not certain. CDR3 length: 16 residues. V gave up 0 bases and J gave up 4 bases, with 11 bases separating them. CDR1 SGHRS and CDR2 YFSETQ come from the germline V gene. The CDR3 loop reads CASSLEQPTYNSPLHF. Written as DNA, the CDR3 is TGCGCCAGCAGCTTGGAGCAGCCTACTTATAATTCACCCCTCCACTTT.

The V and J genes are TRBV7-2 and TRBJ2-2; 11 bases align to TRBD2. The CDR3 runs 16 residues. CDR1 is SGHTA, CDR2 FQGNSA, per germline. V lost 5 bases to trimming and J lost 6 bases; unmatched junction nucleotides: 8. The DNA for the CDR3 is TGTGCCAGCAGCCGGGTAGCGGGAGGGCCGTCCGGGGAGCTGTTTTTT. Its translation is CASSRVAGGPSGELFF.

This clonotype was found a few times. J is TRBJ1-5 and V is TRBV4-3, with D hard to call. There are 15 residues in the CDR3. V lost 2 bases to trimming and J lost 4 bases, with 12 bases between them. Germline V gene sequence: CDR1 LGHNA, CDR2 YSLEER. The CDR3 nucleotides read TGCGCCAGCAGCCAATATAGGGAGGGAAATCAGCCCCAGCATTTT. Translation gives CASSQYREGNQPQHF.

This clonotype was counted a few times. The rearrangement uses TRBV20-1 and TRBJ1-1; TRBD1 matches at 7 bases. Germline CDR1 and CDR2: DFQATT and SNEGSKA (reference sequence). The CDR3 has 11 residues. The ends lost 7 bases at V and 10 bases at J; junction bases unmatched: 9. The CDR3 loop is CSVSWDSGAFF. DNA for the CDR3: TGCAGTGTTAGCTGGGACAGTGGAGCTTTCTTT.

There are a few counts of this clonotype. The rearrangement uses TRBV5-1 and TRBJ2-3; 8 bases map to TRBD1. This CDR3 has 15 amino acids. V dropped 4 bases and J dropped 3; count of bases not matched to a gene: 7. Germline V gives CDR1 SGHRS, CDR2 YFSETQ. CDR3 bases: TGCGCCAGCAGCGCGACAGGGGTGCTAACAGATACGCAGTATTTT. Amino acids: CASSATGVLTDTQYF.

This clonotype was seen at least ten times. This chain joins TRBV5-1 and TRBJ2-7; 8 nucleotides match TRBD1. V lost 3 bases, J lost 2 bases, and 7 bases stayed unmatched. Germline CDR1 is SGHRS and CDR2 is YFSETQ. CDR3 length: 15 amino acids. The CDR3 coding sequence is TGCGCCAGCAGCTATGGACAGGGCGGAACCTACGAGCAGTACTTC. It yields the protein CASSYGQGGTYEQYF.

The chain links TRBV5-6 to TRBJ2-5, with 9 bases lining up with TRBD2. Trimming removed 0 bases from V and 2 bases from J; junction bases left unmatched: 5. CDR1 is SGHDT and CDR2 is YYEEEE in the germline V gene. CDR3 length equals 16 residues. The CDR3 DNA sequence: TGTGCCAGCAGCTTGGCCGACGCGGGGGGGCAAGAGACCCAGTACTTC. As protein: CASSLADAGGQETQYF.

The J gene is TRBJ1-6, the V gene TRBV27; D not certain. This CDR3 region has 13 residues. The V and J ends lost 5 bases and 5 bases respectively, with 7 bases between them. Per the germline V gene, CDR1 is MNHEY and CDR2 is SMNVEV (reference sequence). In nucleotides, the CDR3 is TGTGCCAGCAGTACCAACCATAATTCACCCCTCCACTTT. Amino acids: CASSTNHNSPLHF.

CDR3 sequence (DNA): TGTGCCATCAGCGCCGGGCCTTTAAATAACTATGGCTACACCTTC. Protein product: CAISAGPLNNYGYTF. V usage is TRBV10-3 and J usage is TRBJ1-2; no reliable D call. The V gene's germline CDR1 is ENHRY and CDR2 SYGVKD. V shed 6 bases and J shed 1 base, with 15 bases lying between them. This CDR3 contains 15 residues.